The clone carrying this T cell receptor (beta chain) occurred once. The entry originates in a study of blood T cell repertoires in COVID-19. Looking at the study overall: Donors in the United States, Italy and Spain gave samples during acute or convalescent COVID-19. T cells, B-cell-depleted T cells, or PBMCs provided the cDNA or gDNA that served as material.

Authors' data handling: Estimation of nucleated cell counts was performed using reference gene primer amplification. The data were produced by immunoSEQ multiplex PCR, yet TCRdb's version contains in-frame clones alone and is incomplete. Clone size and the V and J calls come from that table; the DNA yielded D and trimming. This table has about 110,000 clones, approximately 80% appearing once. J gave up 4 bases and V 3 bases, and 21 bases lay outside the gene matches. CDR1 is SGDLS, CDR2 YYNGEE, per germline. This CDR3 contains 20 residues. This chain links TRBV9 with TRBJ2-7, with 11 bases fitting TRBD2. The sequence was collected from a woman older than 75 with active or convalescent COVID-19. Material for sequencing was peripheral blood. CDR3 sequence: CASSGAQLPGTSGPTYEQYF. The CDR3 coding sequence is TGTGCCAGCAGCGGCGCCCAGCTCCCCGGGACTAGCGGACCAACTTACGAGCAGTACTTC.